This T cell receptor beta chain comes out of a study of low-dose radiotherapy and immunotherapy resistance in tumors. Looking at the study overall: Cohort 1 patients were irradiated with 0.5 Gy fractions every 2 weeks to 6.5 Gy total. Intravenous cyclophosphamide 200 mg/m2 was given every two weeks, one day before radiation and immunotherapy.

TRAV- and TRBV-specific primers primed first-strand cDNA, covering alpha and beta chains. With a V-primer adapter and a constant-region primer, TCRs were amplified for 20 to 25 PCR cycles. The authors amplified isolated mRNA by in vitro transcription. One entry per CDR3 protein results from TCRdb running MiXCR on the reads. The sample comprises fewer than 20,000 distinct CDR3 sequences, over 65% of which are singletons, and around 10% rests with the top ten. A note on this clonotype: The junction departs from the called germline gene at one end, perhaps through a read error.

There are 15 residues in the CDR3. Germline CDR1 is PRHDT and CDR2 is FYEKMQ (reference sequence). The gene calls are TRBV13 and TRBJ1-6, with D hard to call. The sequence came from a human donor with advanced metastatic prostate, ovarian, gallbladder or colorectal cancer (not recorded which). This table probably holds off-target reads from a library built for another chain. The CDR3, as DNA: TGTGCAATGAAAGAGGGCGAACCCAATGCAGGCAAATCAACCTTT. Translating gives CAMKEGEPNAGKSTF.